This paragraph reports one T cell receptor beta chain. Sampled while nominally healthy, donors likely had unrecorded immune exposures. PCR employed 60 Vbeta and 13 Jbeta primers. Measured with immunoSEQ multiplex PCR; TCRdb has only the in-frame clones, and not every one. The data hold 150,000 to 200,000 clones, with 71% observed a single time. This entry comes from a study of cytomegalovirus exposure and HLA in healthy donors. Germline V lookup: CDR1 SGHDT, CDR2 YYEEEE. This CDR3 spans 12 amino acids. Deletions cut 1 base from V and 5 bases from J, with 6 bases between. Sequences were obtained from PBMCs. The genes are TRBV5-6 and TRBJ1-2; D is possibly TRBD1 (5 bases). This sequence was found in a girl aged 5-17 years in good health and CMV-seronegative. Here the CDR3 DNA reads TGTGCCAGCAGCTTGTCAGGGTATGGCTACACCTTC. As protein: CASSLSGYGYTF.